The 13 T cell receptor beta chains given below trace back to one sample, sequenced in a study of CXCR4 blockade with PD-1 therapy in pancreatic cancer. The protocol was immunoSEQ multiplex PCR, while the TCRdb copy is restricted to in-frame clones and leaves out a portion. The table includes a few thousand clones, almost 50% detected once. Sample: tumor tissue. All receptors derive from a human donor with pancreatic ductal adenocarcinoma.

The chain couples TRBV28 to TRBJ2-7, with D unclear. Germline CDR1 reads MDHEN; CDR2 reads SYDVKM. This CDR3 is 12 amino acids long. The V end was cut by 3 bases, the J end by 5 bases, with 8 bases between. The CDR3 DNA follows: TGTGCCAGCAGTTTGGACGGGCACGAGCAGTACTTC. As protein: CASSLDGHEQYF.

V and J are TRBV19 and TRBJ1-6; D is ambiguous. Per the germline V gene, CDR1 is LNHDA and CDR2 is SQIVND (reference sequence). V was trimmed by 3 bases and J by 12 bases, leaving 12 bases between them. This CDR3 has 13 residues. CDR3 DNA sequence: TGTGCCAGTAGTATGATTAAGTGGGAACCCCTCCACTTT. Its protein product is CASSMIKWEPLHF. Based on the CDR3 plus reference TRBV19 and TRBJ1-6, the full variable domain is DGGITQSPKYLFRKEGQNVTLSCEQNLNHDAMYWYRQDPGQGLRLIYYSQIVNDFQKGDIAEGYSVSREKKESFPLTVTSAQKNPTAFYLCASSMIKWEPLHFGNGTRLTVT.

CDR3 coding DNA: TGCAGCGTGGGCACGGGACTATCTTACAATGAGCAGTTCTTC. Encoded protein: CSVGTGLSYNEQFF. This sequence joins TRBV29-1 and TRBJ2-1, with 7 bases fitting TRBD2. The CDR3 is made up of 14 amino acids. CDR1 is SQVTM, CDR2 ANQGSEA, per germline. With V trimmed by 6 bases and J by 4 bases, 9 bases remained unmatched.

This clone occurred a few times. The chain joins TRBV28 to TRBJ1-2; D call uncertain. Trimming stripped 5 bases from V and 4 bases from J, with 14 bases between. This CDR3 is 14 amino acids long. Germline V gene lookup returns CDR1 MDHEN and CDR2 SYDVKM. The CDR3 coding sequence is TGTGCCAGCAGTAACTCCGGGCCGGTCTATGGCTACACCTTC. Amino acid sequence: CASSNSGPVYGYTF.

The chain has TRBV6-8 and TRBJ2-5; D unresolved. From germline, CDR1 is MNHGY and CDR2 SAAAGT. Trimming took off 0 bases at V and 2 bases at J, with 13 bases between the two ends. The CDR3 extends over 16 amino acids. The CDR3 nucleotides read TGTGCCAGCAGTTACTCGAGGAGCAGTTTTCAAGAGACCCAGTACTTC. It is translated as CASSYSRSSFQETQYF.

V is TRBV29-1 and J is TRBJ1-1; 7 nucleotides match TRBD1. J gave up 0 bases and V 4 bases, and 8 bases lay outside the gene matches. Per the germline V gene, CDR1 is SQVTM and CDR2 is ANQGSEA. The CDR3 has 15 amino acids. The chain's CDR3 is CSVVRGSTMNTEAFF. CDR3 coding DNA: TGCAGCGTTGTCAGGGGGTCTACTATGAACACTGAAGCTTTCTTT.

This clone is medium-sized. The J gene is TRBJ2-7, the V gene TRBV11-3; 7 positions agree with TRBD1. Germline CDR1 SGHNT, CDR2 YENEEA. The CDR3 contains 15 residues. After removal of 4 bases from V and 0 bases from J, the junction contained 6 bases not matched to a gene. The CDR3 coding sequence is TGTGCCAGCAGCTACGGACAGGCGAGCTCCTACGAGCAGTACTTC. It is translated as CASSYGQASSYEQYF.

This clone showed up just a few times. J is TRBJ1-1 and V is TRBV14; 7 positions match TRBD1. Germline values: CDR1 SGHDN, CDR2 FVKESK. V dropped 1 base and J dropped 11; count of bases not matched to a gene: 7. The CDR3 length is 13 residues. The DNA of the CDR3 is TGTGCCAGCAGCCAAGTGGAACAGGGGACCGCTTTCTTT. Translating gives CASSQVEQGTAFF. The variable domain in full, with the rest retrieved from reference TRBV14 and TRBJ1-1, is EAGVTQFPSHSVIEKGQTVTLRCDPISGHDNLYWYRRVMGKEIKFLLHFVKESKQDESGMPNNRFLAERTGGTYSTLKVQPAELEDSGVYFCASSQVEQGTAFFGQGTRLTVV.

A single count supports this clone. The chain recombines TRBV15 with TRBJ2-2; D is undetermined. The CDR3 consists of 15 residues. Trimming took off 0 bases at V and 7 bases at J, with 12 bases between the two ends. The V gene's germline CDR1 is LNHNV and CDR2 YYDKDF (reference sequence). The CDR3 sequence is CATSREGLRVGELFF. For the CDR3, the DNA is TGTGCCACCAGCAGAGAAGGGTTAAGGGTCGGGGAGCTGTTTTTT.

The CDR3 loop reads CASSTTTSGRAKNGELFF. In DNA form, the CDR3 reads TGCGCCAGCAGCACCACGACTAGCGGGAGGGCCAAGAACGGGGAGCTGTTTTTT. The chain recombines TRBV5-1 with TRBJ2-2; TRBD2 agrees at 14 bases. The germline V gene has CDR1 SGHRS and CDR2 YFSETQ. V shed 4 bases, J shed 7 bases, and the junction held 12 bases outside the gene matches. This CDR3 has 18 residues.

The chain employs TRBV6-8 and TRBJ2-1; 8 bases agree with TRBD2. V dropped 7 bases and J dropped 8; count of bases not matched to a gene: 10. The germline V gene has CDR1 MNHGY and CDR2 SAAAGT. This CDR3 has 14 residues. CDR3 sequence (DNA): TGTGCCAGCAAAAACAGCGGGAGCCTCCATGAGCAGTTCTTC. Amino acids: CASKNSGSLHEQFF.

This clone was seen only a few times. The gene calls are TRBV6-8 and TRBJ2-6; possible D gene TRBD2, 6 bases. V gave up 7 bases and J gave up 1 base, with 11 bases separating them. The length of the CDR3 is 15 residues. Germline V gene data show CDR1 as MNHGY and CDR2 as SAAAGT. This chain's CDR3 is CASTGVLSGANVLTF. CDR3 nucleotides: TGTGCCAGCACGGGAGTCCTATCTGGGGCCAACGTCCTGACTTTC.

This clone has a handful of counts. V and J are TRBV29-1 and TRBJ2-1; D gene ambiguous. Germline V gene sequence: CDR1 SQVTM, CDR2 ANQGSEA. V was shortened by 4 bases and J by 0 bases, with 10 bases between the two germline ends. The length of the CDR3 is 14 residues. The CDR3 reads CSVVSLLSYNEQFF. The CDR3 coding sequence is TGCAGCGTTGTGAGTCTCCTCTCCTACAATGAGCAGTTCTTC.